This TCR beta chain was found in a study of brain T cells in children with intractable seizures. Profiling relied on immunoSEQ multiplex PCR, and the TCRdb table lists in-frame clones only, not all of them. The repertoire holds 300,000 to 400,000 clones, with nearly 95% as singletons. The germline V gene has CDR1 GTSNPN and CDR2 SVGIG (reference sequence). This CDR3 has 15 amino acids. V trimming: 0 bases; J trimming: 7 bases; junction bases outside the gene matches: 5. As to this clone: Antigen specificity is unknown.

General study findings and limits: Absence of clones before surgery may stem from lower sequencing depth.

Regarding time point: blood from clinic visit 5 months post-surgery; TSC patient then seizure free. Surgery cases with the highest brain T cell transcript signatures were chosen for sequencing. This sequence originates from a boy younger than two with tuberous sclerosis and intractable seizures. The specimen was peripheral blood, collected less than 6 months after surgery. The chain employs TRBV30 and TRBJ2-2, with 10 bases fitting TRBD2. Here the CDR3 reads CAWSVGLAGVGELFF. CDR3 in DNA: TGTGCCTGGAGTGTAGGGCTAGCGGGGGTCGGGGAGCTGTTTTTT.